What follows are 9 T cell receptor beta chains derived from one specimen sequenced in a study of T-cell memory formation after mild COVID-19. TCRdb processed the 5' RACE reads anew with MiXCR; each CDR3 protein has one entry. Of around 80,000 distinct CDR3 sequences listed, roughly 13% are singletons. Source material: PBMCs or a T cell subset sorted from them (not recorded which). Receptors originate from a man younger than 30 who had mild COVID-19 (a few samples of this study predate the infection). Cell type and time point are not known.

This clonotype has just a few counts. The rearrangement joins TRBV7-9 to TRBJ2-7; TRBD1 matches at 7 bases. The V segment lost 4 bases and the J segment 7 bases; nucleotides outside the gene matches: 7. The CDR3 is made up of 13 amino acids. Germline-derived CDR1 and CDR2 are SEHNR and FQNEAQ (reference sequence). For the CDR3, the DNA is TGTGCCAGCAGCTCCCAGGACAGGTTGGAGCAGTACGTC. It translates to CASSSQDRLEQYV.

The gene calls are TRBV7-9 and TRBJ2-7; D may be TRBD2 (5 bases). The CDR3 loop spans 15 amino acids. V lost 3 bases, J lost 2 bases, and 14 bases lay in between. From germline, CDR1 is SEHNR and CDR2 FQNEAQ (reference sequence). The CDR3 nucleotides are TGTGCCAGCAGCTTTCTCTCCCGGGGAACCTACGAGCAGTACTTC. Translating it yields CASSFLSRGTYEQYF.

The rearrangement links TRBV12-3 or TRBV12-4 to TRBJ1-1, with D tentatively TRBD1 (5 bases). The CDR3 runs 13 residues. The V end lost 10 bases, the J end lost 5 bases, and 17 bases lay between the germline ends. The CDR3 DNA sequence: TGTGCCATCTCCCGGGACTCGTGGACTGAAGCTTTCTTT. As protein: CAISRDSWTEAFF.

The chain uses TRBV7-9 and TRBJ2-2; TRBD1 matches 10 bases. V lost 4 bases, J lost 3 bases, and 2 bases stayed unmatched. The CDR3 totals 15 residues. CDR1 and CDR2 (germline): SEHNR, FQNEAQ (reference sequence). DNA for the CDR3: TGTGCCAGCAGCTCGACAGGGGGCGACACCGGGGAGCTGTTTTTT. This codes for CASSSTGGDTGELFF.

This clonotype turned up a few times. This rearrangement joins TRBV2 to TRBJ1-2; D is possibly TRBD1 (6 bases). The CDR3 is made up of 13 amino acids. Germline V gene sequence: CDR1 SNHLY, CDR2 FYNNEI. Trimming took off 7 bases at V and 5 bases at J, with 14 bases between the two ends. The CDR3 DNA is TGTGCCAGCAACCCAGGGGCAGATTATGGCTACACCTTC. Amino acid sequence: CASNPGADYGYTF.

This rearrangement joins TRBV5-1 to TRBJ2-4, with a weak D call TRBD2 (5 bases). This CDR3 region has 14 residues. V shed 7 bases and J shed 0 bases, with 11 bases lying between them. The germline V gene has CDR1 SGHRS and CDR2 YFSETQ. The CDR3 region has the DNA TGCGCCAGCGGCCCGGGGATAGCCAAAAACATTCAGTACTTC. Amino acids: CASGPGIAKNIQYF.

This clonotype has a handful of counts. DNA of the CDR3: TGTGCCAGCAGTCCCCCCGGGTCCGGTGGATACAATGAGCAGTTCTTC. Translation gives CASSPPGSGGYNEQFF. The chain combines TRBV11-2 with TRBJ2-1; no clear D. V lost 6 bases to trimming and J lost 4 bases, with 19 bases between them. CDR1 SGHAT and CDR2 FQNNGV come from the germline V gene. The CDR3 has 16 residues.

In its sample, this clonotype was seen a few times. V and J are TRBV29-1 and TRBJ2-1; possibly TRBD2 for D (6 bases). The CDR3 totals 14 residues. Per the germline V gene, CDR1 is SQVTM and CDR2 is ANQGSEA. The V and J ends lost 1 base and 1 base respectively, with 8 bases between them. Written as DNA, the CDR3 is TGCAGCGTTGAAGGGCGGGGATCCTACAATGAGCAGTTCTTC. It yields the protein CSVEGRGSYNEQFF.

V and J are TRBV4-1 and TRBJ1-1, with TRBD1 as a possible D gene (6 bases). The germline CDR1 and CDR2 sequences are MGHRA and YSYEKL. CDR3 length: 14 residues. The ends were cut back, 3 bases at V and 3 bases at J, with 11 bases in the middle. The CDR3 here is CASSHYREHTEAFF. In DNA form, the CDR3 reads TGCGCCAGCAGCCATTACAGGGAGCACACTGAAGCTTTCTTT.